Shown below are 10 T cell receptor beta chains from a single sample sequenced in a study of shared clonotypes between healthy human individuals (TCRdb year 2020). Library construction relied on the immunoSEQ multiplex PCR assay. The clones in this table, taken by TCRdb from immuneACCESS, are in-frame only. Not every clone is retained; where verified, under half of the shortfall comes from an unresolved V gene, and the cause of the rest is unknown. Here the sample has around 2,000,000 clones; approximately 95% occur a single time. 1.2% of the sample goes to the ten largest clones. CD8 naive samples were CD45RO-negative cells positively selected for CCR7, giving a CD45RA+CCR7+ population that excluded TemRA cells. The sequencing sample was made of naive CD8+ T cells sorted from blood. In light of the paper, this sample's cell subset or site label describes: CD45RA+CCR7+. The receptors stem from a man between 18 and 29 years old in good health.

The chain joins TRBV4-1 to TRBJ2-7, with D hard to call. Germline CDR1 and CDR2: MGHRA and YSYEKL. This CDR3 region has 15 residues. With 4 bases removed from V and 0 bases from J, the gap between germline ends came to 13 bases. This CDR3 reads CASSPGDFNSYEQYF. In DNA, the CDR3 is TGCGCCAGCAGCCCAGGCGACTTTAACTCCTACGAGCAGTACTTC.

The J gene is TRBJ2-7, the V gene TRBV2, with 8 nucleotides matching TRBD1. Germline V gene sequence: CDR1 SNHLY, CDR2 FYNNEI. V shed 7 bases, J shed 0 bases, and the junction held 8 bases outside the gene matches. The CDR3 length is 15 residues. Here the CDR3 DNA reads TGTGCCAGCATCCCGGGCACAGGGGGCTCCTACGAGCAGTACTTC. It is translated as CASIPGTGGSYEQYF.

This sequence joins TRBV7-9 and TRBJ1-2; the match to TRBD1 covers 8 bases. CDR3 length equals 15 residues. Germline-derived CDR1 and CDR2 are SEHNR and FQNEAQ (reference sequence). V lost 5 bases and J lost 6; bases outside the gene matches: 11. The DNA of the CDR3 is TGTGCCAGCAGCAGCGGGACAGGCCATTTGGATGGCTACACCTTC. This translates into CASSSGTGHLDGYTF.

This rearrangement joins TRBV4-1 to TRBJ2-7, with TRBD2 matching 12 bases. The CDR3 has 18 residues. From germline, CDR1 is MGHRA and CDR2 YSYEKL. Trimming removed 0 bases from V and 4 bases from J; junction bases left unmatched: 10. The CDR3 loop is CASSQDQLAGGLQYEQYF. CDR3 in DNA: TGCGCCAGCAGCCAAGATCAACTAGCGGGGGGCCTTCAATACGAGCAGTACTTC.

A word on this clone: The same CDR3 is also encoded by other DNA sequences in this sample. V gene TRBV27 combines with J gene TRBJ2-7; TRBD2 matches 10 bases. J lost 0 bases, V lost 5 bases, and 7 bases had no gene match. This CDR3 is built from 16 residues. CDR1 is MNHEY and CDR2 is SMNVEV in the germline V gene (reference sequence). CDR3 DNA sequence: TGTGCCAGCAGTCCCTCTAGCGGGGGAATCTCCTACGAGCAGTACTTC. This encodes CASSPSSGGISYEQYF.

This chain uses TRBV27 with TRBJ2-2, with 9 bases identical to TRBD1. The V gene end was trimmed by 5 bases and the J gene end by 5 bases; junction bases not matched to a gene: 12. The CDR3 spans 17 residues. Germline V CDR1 and CDR2: MNHEY, SMNVEV (reference sequence). The CDR3 DNA sequence: TGTGCCAGCAGTCCCCTATACACAGGGGGCGTTACCGGGGAGCTGTTTTTT. This gives the protein CASSPLYTGGVTGELFF.

A note on this clone: The same CDR3 also results from other DNA sequences found in this sample. The V and J genes are TRBV27 and TRBJ1-2, with D uncertain. Per germline, CDR1 MNHEY and CDR2 SMNVEV (reference sequence). This CDR3 has 13 residues. Between the trimmed V and J ends, which lost 2 bases and 0 bases, there was a span of 4 bases. This chain's CDR3 is CASSLGSNYGYTF. CDR3 nucleotides: TGTGCCAGCAGTTTAGGTTCTAACTATGGCTACACCTTC.

As regards this clone: This may come from a read error, since a much larger clone is one base off. Other nucleotide sequences in the sample specify the same CDR3. This chain links TRBV27 with TRBJ2-2; D ambiguous. The germline V and J ends were trimmed by 5 bases and 6 bases, with 4 bases remaining between them. CDR1 is MNHEY, CDR2 SMNVEV, per germline (reference sequence). The CDR3 consists of 11 residues. The DNA for the CDR3 is TGTGCCAGCAGTCACTCCGGGGAGCTGTTTTTT. Translation gives CASSHSGELFF.

V gene TRBV7-8 combines with J gene TRBJ2-2; tentatively, D is TRBD2 (6 bases). V lost 4 bases and J 5 bases, leaving 8 bases between the germline ends. Germline lookup yields CDR1 SGHVS and CDR2 FQNEAQ. The CDR3 is 13 amino acids. Written as DNA, the CDR3 is TGTGCCAGCAGCTCAGGGAGGACCGGGGAGCTGTTTTTT. Protein sequence: CASSSGRTGELFF.

The V and J genes are TRBV10-3 and TRBJ2-7; TRBD1 matches at 9 bases. Trimming removed 0 bases from V and 5 bases from J; junction bases left unmatched: 8. The CDR3 extends over 16 amino acids. Germline lookup yields CDR1 ENHRY and CDR2 SYGVKD. The CDR3 DNA reads as TGTGCCATCAGTGAGTCCAGGACAGGGGCCCGTGACGAGCAGTACTTC. Encoded protein: CAISESRTGARDEQYF.